This note documents a single TCR beta chain sequence. The CDR3 contains 15 residues. The germline V gene encodes CDR1 ENHRY and CDR2 SYGVKD. Trimming at V came to 3 bases and at J to 3 bases, leaving 7 bases not matched to a gene. TCRdb's table, derived via immunoSEQ multiplex PCR, lists solely in-frame clones and lacks some. Seen here are nearly 95,000 clones, roughly 70% observed once, and the top ten hold about 3.9%. This entry is derived from a study of blood T cell repertoires in COVID-19. Study overall: Samples taken during acute and convalescent COVID-19 were collected in the United States, Italy and Spain.

Seattle patient enrollment occurred during active infection, with longitudinal follow-up thereafter. The chain couples TRBV10-3 to TRBJ2-7, with 8 bases identical to TRBD2. Sample: peripheral blood. The sequence came from a man aged 70-80 years with COVID-19, enrolled during active disease. The CDR3 nucleotides are TGTGCCATCAGTGATAGCTCCGGGGGGGACTACGAGCAGTACTTC. Amino acids: CAISDSSGGDYEQYF.